The TCR beta chain described here comes from a study of CD8+CD57+ T cells in acquired aplastic anemia. All patients picked for sequencing had shown, by flow cytometry, an expansion of CD8+CD57+ cells. The J segment lost 5 bases and the V segment lost 4 bases, leaving 3 bases of the junction unmatched. CDR3 length: 15 residues. From germline, CDR1 is SGHTA and CDR2 FQGTGA. The TCR beta profiling, which covered VDJ combination and CDR3 sequence, was carried out using genomic DNA as the template. A single record per CDR3 protein comes from TCRdb applying MiXCR to the reads. Of 150,000 to 200,000 distinct CDR3 sequences detected, around 50% appear once; the ten largest clones hold approximately 12%.

V is TRBV7-3 and J is TRBJ2-1, with 12 bases matching TRBD2. The sequence came from a human donor with aplastic anemia. Material: sorted CD4+, CD8+, or CD8+CD57+ T cells (not recorded which) from PBMCs. The CDR3 is CASSWTSGDHNEQFF. The CDR3 coding sequence is TGTGCCAGCAGCTGGACTAGCGGGGACCACAATGAGCAGTTCTTC. Full variable domain (outside the CDR3, taken from reference TRBV7-3 and TRBJ2-1): GAGVSQTPSNKVTEKGKYVELRCDPISGHTALYWYRQSLGQGPEFLIYFQGTGAADDSGLPNDRFFAVRPEGSVSTLKIQRTERGDSAVYLCASSWTSGDHNEQFFGPGTRLTVL.